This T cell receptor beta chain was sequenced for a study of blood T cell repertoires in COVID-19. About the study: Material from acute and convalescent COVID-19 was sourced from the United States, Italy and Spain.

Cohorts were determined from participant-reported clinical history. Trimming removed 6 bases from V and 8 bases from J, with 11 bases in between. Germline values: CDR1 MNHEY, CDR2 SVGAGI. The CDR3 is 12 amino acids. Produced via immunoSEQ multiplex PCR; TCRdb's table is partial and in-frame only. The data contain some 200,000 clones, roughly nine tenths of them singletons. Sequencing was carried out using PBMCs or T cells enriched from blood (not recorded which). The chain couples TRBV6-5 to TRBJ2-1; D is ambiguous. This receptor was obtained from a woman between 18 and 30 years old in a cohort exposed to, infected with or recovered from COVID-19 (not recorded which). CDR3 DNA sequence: TGTGCCAGCAGCAACATAGCCTATGAGCAGTTCTTC. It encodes CASSNIAYEQFF.